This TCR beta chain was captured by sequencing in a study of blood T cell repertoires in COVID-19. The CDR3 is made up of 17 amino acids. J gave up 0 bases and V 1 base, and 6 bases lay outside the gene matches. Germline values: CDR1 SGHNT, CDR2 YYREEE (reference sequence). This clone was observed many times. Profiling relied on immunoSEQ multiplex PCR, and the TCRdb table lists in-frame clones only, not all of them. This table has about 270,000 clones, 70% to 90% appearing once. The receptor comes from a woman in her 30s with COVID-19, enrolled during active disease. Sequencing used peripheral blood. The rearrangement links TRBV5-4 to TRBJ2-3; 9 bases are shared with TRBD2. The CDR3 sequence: CASSLQLAGPSTDTQYF. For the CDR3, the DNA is TGTGCCAGCAGCTTGCAGCTAGCGGGGCCTAGCACAGATACGCAGTATTTT.